This T cell receptor beta chain emerged from a study of blood T cell repertoires in COVID-19. Study in general: Some COVID-19 samples were acute and others convalescent; all came from the United States, Italy and Spain. From T cells, B-cell-depleted T cells, or PBMCs came the material, which was cDNA or gDNA.

In the original processing: Estimated nucleated cell counts came from reference gene primer amplification. Assay used: immunoSEQ multiplex PCR; TCRdb lists only in-frame clones, some missing. V and J calls and clone size are as listed in that table; D and trimming were resolved from the DNA. Of 100,000 to 150,000 clones listed, about 85% are singletons. The CDR3 sequence is 14 residues long. The germline V gene has CDR1 MNHEY and CDR2 SVGAGI. V was cut by 7 bases and J by 4 bases, with 16 bases left in between. The TCR was taken from a man of 80 years or more with active or convalescent COVID-19. V gene TRBV6-5 combines with J gene TRBJ1-2; a weak D match, TRBD1 (5 bases). The sequenced sample was peripheral blood. The CDR3 here is CASTPAGGGYGYTF. CDR3 nucleotides: TGTGCCAGCACCCCCGCGGGGGGAGGCTATGGCTACACCTTC.